These T cell receptor beta chains were read from a single sample in a study of cytomegalovirus exposure and HLA in healthy donors. TCRdb's table, derived via immunoSEQ multiplex PCR, lists solely in-frame clones and lacks some. The table shows about 98,000 clones, with roughly three quarters occurring only once. What was sequenced was PBMCs. These receptors all come from a male donor in good health and CMV-seropositive. Both conserved end residues are part of each CDR3. Each record gives: D gene, V gene, J gene, clone size, CDR3 DNA, CDR3 protein. The D gene is left open where the match is weak. The size field is filled for only some rows; it gives once, few, many or a size class.

D gene: TRBD2
V gene: TRBV19
J gene: TRBJ2-5
clone size: .
CDR3 DNA: TGTGCCACTCGACTAGCGGGAGTCGGAGAGACCCAGTACTTC
CDR3 protein: CATRLAGVGETQYF

D gene: .
V gene: TRBV30
J gene: TRBJ1-1
clone size: .
CDR3 DNA: TGTGCCTCATCGATTCTGGGGCTGCCTAACGCTGAAGCTTTCTTT
CDR3 protein: CASSILGLPNAEAFF

D gene: TRBD2
V gene: TRBV11-3
J gene: TRBJ2-1
clone size: once
CDR3 DNA: TGTGCCAGCAGCTTAAATAGCGGGAGGGCCTATGGGCAGTTCTTC
CDR3 protein: CASSLNSGRAYGQFF

D gene: TRBD2
V gene: TRBV11-3
J gene: TRBJ2-1
clone size: .
CDR3 DNA: TGTGCCAGCAGCTTAGATCGGGGGAGGGCCTCCTACAATGAGCAGTTCTTC
CDR3 protein: CASSLDRGRASYNEQFF

D gene: TRBD1
V gene: TRBV7-2
J gene: TRBJ2-1
clone size: few
CDR3 DNA: TGTGCCAGCACCCCCGACAGGGACAATGAGCAGTTCTTC
CDR3 protein: CASTPDRDNEQFF

D gene: TRBD2
V gene: TRBV19
J gene: TRBJ2-1
clone size: .
CDR3 DNA: TGTGCGAGCGGGAGGACTTACAATGAGCAGTTCTTC
CDR3 protein: CASGRTYNEQFF

D gene: .
V gene: TRBV5-4
J gene: TRBJ2-2
clone size: .
CDR3 DNA: TGTGCCAGCAGGCTGGAGGCTAGCGATACCGGGGAGCTGTTTTTT
CDR3 protein: CASRLEASDTGELFF

D gene: TRBD2
V gene: TRBV5-6
J gene: TRBJ2-3
clone size: .
CDR3 DNA: TGTGCCAGCAAAAGGGAGGGTTGGACCACAGATACGCAGTATTTT
CDR3 protein: CASKREGWTTDTQYF

D gene: .
V gene: TRBV29-1
J gene: TRBJ2-1
clone size: .
CDR3 DNA: TGCAGCGTTGAGCCTCTTCAGGACAATGAGCAGTTCTTC
CDR3 protein: CSVEPLQDNEQFF

D gene: TRBD2
V gene: TRBV6-6
J gene: TRBJ2-7
clone size: .
CDR3 DNA: TGTGCCAGCAGTTACGCGGGAGGCGGATACGAGCAGTACTTC
CDR3 protein: CASSYAGGGYEQYF

D gene: TRBD2
V gene: TRBV2
J gene: TRBJ2-7
clone size: few
CDR3 DNA: TGTGCCAGCCGAGACGGGAGGGGATTATACGAGCAGTACTTC
CDR3 protein: CASRDGRGLYEQYF

D gene: .
V gene: TRBV6-5
J gene: TRBJ2-7
clone size: .
CDR3 DNA: TGTGCCAGCAGTTACGGACGCCGGGGTATGCAGTACTTC
CDR3 protein: CASSYGRRGMQYF

D gene: .
V gene: TRBV20-1
J gene: TRBJ2-7
clone size: .
CDR3 DNA: TGCAGTGCTAGCAGGGGTTACGAGCAGTACTTC
CDR3 protein: CSASRGYEQYF

D gene: TRBD2
V gene: TRBV28
J gene: TRBJ2-1
clone size: .
CDR3 DNA: TGTGCCAGCAGTTTATCTAGCGGGAAGGGGTGGGATGAGCAGTTCTTC
CDR3 protein: CASSLSSGKGWDEQFF

D gene: TRBD1
V gene: TRBV6-5
J gene: TRBJ1-2
clone size: .
CDR3 DNA: TGTGCCAGCAGCCAACCGGGACAGCCCTATGGCTACACCTTC
CDR3 protein: CASSQPGQPYGYTF

D gene: TRBD1
V gene: TRBV19
J gene: TRBJ2-7
clone size: .
CDR3 DNA: TGTGCCAGTGCCGGGACAGGTTCCTACGAGCAGTACTTC
CDR3 protein: CASAGTGSYEQYF

D gene: .
V gene: TRBV28
J gene: TRBJ1-5
clone size: few
CDR3 DNA: TGTGCCAGCAGTTTTCGGAATCAGCCCCAGCATTTT
CDR3 protein: CASSFRNQPQHF

D gene: .
V gene: TRBV29-1
J gene: TRBJ1-1
clone size: .
CDR3 DNA: TGCAGCGTTGTACAACGGGGGTTGAACACTGAAGCTTTCTTT
CDR3 protein: CSVVQRGLNTEAFF